This entry features one T cell receptor beta chain sequence. Antigen specificity is unknown. The entry originates in a study of lymphopenia after photon versus proton radiotherapy. Regarding the study as a whole: Only patients who died were analyzed for survival; proton advantage is unproven. A bigger post-nadir fall in TCR diversity correlated inversely with survival time in deceased patients.

Assay: immunoSEQ multiplex PCR; the TCRdb copy retains only in-frame clones and omits some. This sample has some 170,000 clones, with approximately 90% found just once. The germline V gene encodes CDR1 SGHNT and CDR2 YYREEE (reference sequence). V dropped 4 bases and J dropped 8; count of bases not matched to a gene: 6. This CDR3 region has 15 residues. The input for sequencing was peripheral blood, taken from a patient treated with photon-based radiotherapy. The source of this sequence is a man between 50 and 59 years old with gastric cancer. The J gene is TRBJ2-1, the V gene TRBV5-4; 13 bases align to TRBD2. The CDR3 bases are TGTGCCAGCAGCCGGACTAGCGGGAGTCTCGATGAGCAGTTCTTC. The encoded protein is CASSRTSGSLDEQFF.